A selection of T cell receptor beta chains follows, all from one sample in a study of response to subunit inactivated influenza vaccine. One entry per CDR3 protein, called by TCRdb with MiXCR from the RT-PCR reads. In the table there are hundreds of thousands of distinct CDR3 sequences, approximately 14% of which are singletons. This specimen consisted of PBMCs from blood, obtained roughly 2 weeks before vaccination. Source of these receptors: a man aged 45-60 years who received an inactivated influenza vaccine. Both conserved end residues are part of each CDR3. Each record gives: V gene, J gene, clone size, D gene, CDR3 DNA, CDR3 protein. D genes are given only for firm matches. Where a row states a size, it is once, few, many or the class of an expanded clone; other rows omit it.

v_gene: TRBV7-6; j_gene: TRBJ2-1; abundance: few; d_gene: TRBD2; CDR3nt: TGTGCCAGCAGCTTAGAAACTAGCGCTCATGAGCAGTTCTTC; CDR3aa: CASSLETSAHEQFF
v_gene: TRBV10-3; j_gene: TRBJ1-6; abundance: NA; d_gene: TRBD1; CDR3nt: TGTGCCATCAGTGTCCGGGACAGGGGGGACTATAATTCACCCCTCCACTTT; CDR3aa: CAISVRDRGDYNSPLHF
v_gene: TRBV7-9; j_gene: TRBJ2-7; abundance: many; d_gene: TRBD1; CDR3nt: TGTGCCAGCAGCTTAACGACCGGGACAGGGAACTACGAGCAGTACTTC; CDR3aa: CASSLTTGTGNYEQYF
v_gene: TRBV7-3; j_gene: TRBJ1-6; abundance: many; d_gene: NA; CDR3nt: TGTGCCAGCAGCTCTTCAGCGAATTCACCCCTCCACTTT; CDR3aa: CASSSSANSPLHF
v_gene: TRBV7-9; j_gene: TRBJ2-5; abundance: NA; d_gene: TRBD1; CDR3nt: TGTGCCAGCATCTTAGAGTTTTGGGACAGGGCAGAGACCCAGTACTTC; CDR3aa: CASILEFWDRAETQYF
v_gene: TRBV28; j_gene: TRBJ1-5; abundance: NA; d_gene: NA; CDR3nt: TGTGCCAGCAGACAGGGTTGGGATCAGCCCCAGCATTTT; CDR3aa: CASRQGWDQPQHF
v_gene: TRBV10-3; j_gene: TRBJ2-7; abundance: many; d_gene: NA; CDR3nt: TGTGCCATCAGTGAGTCGGAAGTAGGCAGGGGGGACTACGAGCAGTACTTC; CDR3aa: CAISESEVGRGDYEQYF
v_gene: TRBV7-6; j_gene: TRBJ2-2; abundance: NA; d_gene: NA; CDR3nt: TGTGCCAGCAGCCCCCGACCAGGCACCGGGGAGCTGTTTTTT; CDR3aa: CASSPRPGTGELFF
v_gene: TRBV28; j_gene: TRBJ2-3; abundance: NA; d_gene: TRBD2; CDR3nt: TGTGCCAGCAGTTCCGCGGGGGGCGTAATAGATACGCAGTATTTT; CDR3aa: CASSSAGGVIDTQYF
v_gene: TRBV14; j_gene: TRBJ1-6; abundance: few; d_gene: NA; CDR3nt: TGTGCCAGCAGCCCCGGACACAATTATAATTCACCCCTCCACTTT; CDR3aa: CASSPGHNYNSPLHF
v_gene: TRBV12-3/TRBV12-4; j_gene: TRBJ1-2; abundance: many; d_gene: NA; CDR3nt: TGTGCCAGCAGTTTAGGGGCAGTCTCCGGTGGCTACACCTTC; CDR3aa: CASSLGAVSGGYTF
v_gene: TRBV12-3/TRBV12-4; j_gene: TRBJ1-5; abundance: NA; d_gene: TRBD1; CDR3nt: TGTGCCAGCAGAGGACAGGGGGCCGCACCCCAGCATTTT; CDR3aa: CASRGQGAAPQHF
v_gene: TRBV5-1; j_gene: TRBJ2-3; abundance: many; d_gene: NA; CDR3nt: TGCGCCAGCAGCTCCGGGGCTAAGGGGGATACGCAGTATTTT; CDR3aa: CASSSGAKGDTQYF
v_gene: TRBV5-6; j_gene: TRBJ2-1; abundance: many; d_gene: NA; CDR3nt: TGTGCCAGCAGCTTGGTGGGACCAACCTACAATGAGCAGTTCTTC; CDR3aa: CASSLVGPTYNEQFF
v_gene: TRBV20-1; j_gene: TRBJ2-3; abundance: few; d_gene: NA; CDR3nt: TGCAGTCCCCAGACCACAGATACGCAGTATTTT; CDR3aa: CSPQTTDTQYF
v_gene: TRBV5-1; j_gene: TRBJ2-3; abundance: few; d_gene: NA; CDR3nt: TGCGCCAGCAGCTTGGAGTTCCTCCGCACAGATACGCAGTATTTT; CDR3aa: CASSLEFLRTDTQYF
v_gene: TRBV2; j_gene: TRBJ1-1; abundance: NA; d_gene: NA; CDR3nt: TGTGCCAGCAGTGAGCAGGGCCTTAACACTGAAGCTTTCTTT; CDR3aa: CASSEQGLNTEAFF
v_gene: TRBV20-1; j_gene: TRBJ2-7; abundance: NA; d_gene: NA; CDR3nt: TGCAGTGCTATTTGGGACCTCGAGCAGTACTTC; CDR3aa: CSAIWDLEQYF
v_gene: TRBV20-1; j_gene: TRBJ2-1; abundance: NA; d_gene: TRBD2; CDR3nt: TGCAGTGTTAGCGGGTATCTGTCCTACAATGAGCAGTTCTTC; CDR3aa: CSVSGYLSYNEQFF
v_gene: TRBV7-2; j_gene: TRBJ2-2; abundance: NA; d_gene: NA; CDR3nt: TGTGCCAGCAGCTTAGCCGCCGGGGCCGGGGAGCTGTTTTTT; CDR3aa: CASSLAAGAGELFF
v_gene: TRBV2; j_gene: TRBJ2-7; abundance: NA; d_gene: NA; CDR3nt: TGTGCCAGCAGTTCCGGGAACAGAAACTACGAGCAGTACTTC; CDR3aa: CASSSGNRNYEQYF
v_gene: TRBV4-3; j_gene: TRBJ1-2; abundance: NA; d_gene: NA; CDR3nt: TGCGCCAGCAGCCCCCTGGACAGTAACTATGGCTACACCTTC; CDR3aa: CASSPLDSNYGYTF
v_gene: TRBV7-2; j_gene: TRBJ1-5; abundance: few; d_gene: NA; CDR3nt: TGTGCCAGCAGCCCACGGGACGGGGGGAATCAGCCCCAGCATTTT; CDR3aa: CASSPRDGGNQPQHF
v_gene: TRBV7-6; j_gene: TRBJ2-3; abundance: many; d_gene: TRBD2; CDR3nt: TGTGCCAGCAGCTTAGTTACTAGCGGGAAAGATACGCAGTATTTT; CDR3aa: CASSLVTSGKDTQYF
v_gene: TRBV25-1; j_gene: TRBJ2-7; abundance: NA; d_gene: TRBD1; CDR3nt: TGTGCCAGCAGCGAATATACCTCGGGACAGCGGTACTTC; CDR3aa: CASSEYTSGQRYF